This T cell receptor (beta chain) appears in the sequencing data of a study of early T cells in non-severe SARS-CoV-2 infection. Study overall: Chains were not paired, and sequencing was done on bulk RNA from unsorted whole blood. Study observations and caveats: Matching with VDJdb favored anti-spike CD8 responses (missing private and CD4 specificities).

As part of library construction, unique molecular identifiers were attached to individual cDNA molecules. TCRdb passed the 5' RACE reads through MiXCR, listing each CDR3 protein once. The sample holds some 30,000 distinct CDR3 sequences, just under 3% seen once. The sample holds many counts of this clonotype. The antigen remains unidentified. Trimming removed 5 bases at V and 2 bases at J, with 11 bases between. There are 14 residues in the CDR3. Looked up from germline, CDR1 is KGHSH and CDR2 is LQKENI. The V gene is TRBV18, the J gene TRBJ2-3; no reliable D call. The clonotype comes from an adult who was a healthcare worker with PCR-confirmed SARS-CoV-2 infection or an uninfected control (not recorded which). The sequenced material came from whole blood. This CDR3 is CASSYTSSTDTQYF. DNA of the CDR3: TGTGCCAGCTCATACACCTCGTCCACAGATACGCAGTATTTT.